The present T cell receptor beta chain was sequenced within a study of CD8 T cells in ankylosing spondylitis. TCRdb reprocessed the 5' RACE reads via MiXCR and lists one record per CDR3 protein. The repertoire holds some 240,000 distinct CDR3 sequences, with about a sixth as singletons. Study conclusions and caveats: Several of the motif variants were reported before in synovial fluid and blood from reactive arthritis. Eight highly homologous variants made up a TCR beta motif, and this motif appeared characteristic of ankylosing spondylitis blood.

This clonotype has more than one count but fewer than ten. The antigen remains unidentified. What was sequenced was blood, either unsorted or a sorted T cell fraction (not recorded which). The TCR originated in a male donor with ankylosing spondylitis or in good health (not recorded which).

CDR3 loop: CSARAYTAAYEQYF. As DNA, the CDR3 is TGCAGTGCTAGGGCATATACGGCAGCCTACGAGCAGTACTTC. V gene TRBV20-1 combines with J gene TRBJ2-7, with D unclear. Germline V gene lookup returns CDR1 DFQATT and CDR2 SNEGSKA (reference sequence). The germline V and J ends were trimmed by 3 bases and 2 bases, with 14 bases remaining between them. The CDR3 covers 14 residues.